The 27 T cell receptor beta chains presented below share a single source sample, sequenced in a study of cytomegalovirus exposure and HLA in healthy donors. Measured with immunoSEQ multiplex PCR; TCRdb has only the in-frame clones, and not every one. The data hold a few hundred thousand clones, with 90% observed a single time. Specimen: PBMCs. These receptors all come from a woman younger than 35 in good health and CMV-seronegative.

This clone was observed once. The rearrangement uses TRBV27 and TRBJ2-7; D is uncertain. Trimming removed 2 bases at V and 1 base at J, with 9 bases between. Germline CDR1 MNHEY, CDR2 SMNVEV (reference sequence). The CDR3 totals 14 residues. DNA for the CDR3: TGTGCCAGCAGTTTACGGAGTCAATCCTACGAGCAGTACTTC. It encodes CASSLRSQSYEQYF.

This rearrangement joins TRBV28 to TRBJ1-1, with a possible D match to TRBD1 (5 bases). Germline CDR1 MDHEN, CDR2 SYDVKM. Trimming took off 6 bases at V and 3 bases at J, with 14 bases between the two ends. The CDR3 is 14 amino acids. The CDR3 here is CASRTGVGDTEAFF. The DNA for the CDR3 is TGTGCCAGCAGAACGGGGGTTGGGGACACTGAAGCTTTCTTT.

The chain recombines TRBV18 with TRBJ2-7; 9 bases are shared with TRBD1. Germline CDR1 and CDR2: KGHSH and LQKENI. This CDR3 is 15 amino acids long. J lost 3 bases, V lost 3 bases, and 6 bases had no gene match. The CDR3 loop is CASSPKGTGIYEQYV. Here the CDR3 DNA reads TGTGCCAGCTCACCGAAAGGGACAGGGATCTACGAGCAGTACGTC.

This chain uses TRBV4-3 with TRBJ2-2; D is possibly TRBD1 (6 bases). Germline CDR1 is LGHNA and CDR2 is YSLEER. The CDR3 loop spans 16 amino acids. The V end lost 4 bases, the J end lost 0 bases, and 12 bases lay between the germline ends. The CDR3 spells CASSPGAGANTGELFF. The DNA for the CDR3 is TGCGCCAGCAGCCCCGGCGCAGGGGCGAACACCGGGGAGCTGTTTTTT.

V gene TRBV9 combines with J gene TRBJ2-3; tentatively, D is TRBD2 (6 bases). V dropped 3 bases and J dropped 2 bases, with 13 bases sitting between them. The CDR3 extends over 15 amino acids. The germline V gene has CDR1 SGDLS and CDR2 YYNGEE. In DNA, the CDR3 is TGTGCCAGCAGCGGGGGGGACCACACCACAGATACGCAGTATTTT. This gives the protein CASSGGDHTTDTQYF.

The chain is built from TRBV4-1 and TRBJ2-2, with D unclear. CDR3 size: 14 residues. Germline V gene sequence: CDR1 MGHRA, CDR2 YSYEKL. The ends were cut back, 4 bases at V and 6 bases at J, with 12 bases in the middle. CDR3 in DNA: TGCGCCAGCAGCCTCCCGGCCCTAGCCGGGGAGCTGTTTTTT. This encodes CASSLPALAGELFF.

J is TRBJ1-2 and V is TRBV28, with D possibly TRBD1 on 6 matching bases. With 6 bases removed from V and 1 base from J, the gap between germline ends came to 15 bases. This CDR3 is 15 amino acids long. Germline values: CDR1 MDHEN, CDR2 SYDVKM. The CDR3 here is CASSPLTGSNYGYTF. The CDR3 region has the DNA TGTGCCAGCAGCCCCCTCACAGGGAGTAACTATGGCTACACCTTC.

The chain employs TRBV5-1 and TRBJ1-6; perhaps TRBD1 as D (5 bases). CDR1 is SGHRS, CDR2 YFSETQ, per germline. The CDR3 consists of 16 residues. Between the trimmed V and J ends, which lost 0 bases and 6 bases, there was a span of 13 bases. Written as DNA, the CDR3 is TGCGCCAGCAGCTTGGTTCCAGGGAGGCCTAATTCACCCCTCCACTTT. Translated: CASSLVPGRPNSPLHF.

The V gene is TRBV27, the J gene TRBJ1-4; TRBD1 matches 8 bases. The CDR3 totals 14 residues. V gave up 4 bases and J gave up 7 bases; unmatched junction bases: 5. The germline gives CDR1 MNHEY, CDR2 SMNVEV (reference sequence). The CDR3 region is CASSSTGGGEKLFF. CDR3 bases: TGTGCCAGCAGTTCCACAGGGGGTGGTGAAAAACTGTTTTTT. The full variable domain, rest sourced from reference TRBV27 and TRBJ1-4, is EAQVTQNPRYLITVTGKKLTVTCSQNMNHEYMSWYRQDPGLGLRQIYYSMNVEVTDKGDVPEGYKVSRKEKRNFPLILESPSPNQTSLYFCASSSTGGGEKLFFGSGTQLSVL.

The V and J genes are TRBV18 and TRBJ1-4; tentative D call: TRBD1 (6 bases). Trimming shortened V by 1 base and J by 5 bases, and 14 bases separated the two germline ends. Germline V gives CDR1 KGHSH, CDR2 LQKENI. The CDR3 runs 16 residues. CDR3 region: CASSPRMEQGNEKLFF. CDR3 sequence (DNA): TGTGCCAGCTCACCACGCATGGAACAGGGCAATGAAAAACTGTTTTTT.

The chain has TRBV7-2 and TRBJ2-7; no definite D call. V was shortened by 1 base and J by 2 bases, with 9 bases between the two germline ends. Germline V gene sequence: CDR1 SGHTA, CDR2 FQGNSA. The CDR3 contains 14 residues. CDR3 protein: CASSLGRFAYEQYF. CDR3 nucleotides: TGTGCCAGCAGCTTAGGCAGGTTTGCCTACGAGCAGTACTTC.

The chain has TRBV6-1 and TRBJ1-4, with TRBD1 as a possible D gene (6 bases). The CDR3 runs to 14 residues. Germline assignment: CDR1 MNHNS and CDR2 SASEGT. The V end was cut by 4 bases, the J end by 7 bases, with 13 bases between. CDR3 nucleotides: TGTGCCAGCAGTGCAACAGGGATGGGTGAAAAACTGTTTTTT. Translation: CASSATGMGEKLFF.

This clone was observed a few times. The V and J genes are TRBV7-9 and TRBJ2-7, with 8 positions matching TRBD1. The CDR3 has 14 amino acids. With 5 bases clipped from V and 6 bases from J, the junction kept 9 bases outside the gene matches. Germline CDR1 and CDR2: SEHNR and FQNEAQ (reference sequence). Here the CDR3 reads CASSGTGAGGEQYF. The CDR3, as DNA: TGTGCCAGCAGCGGGACAGGCGCTGGCGGCGAGCAGTACTTC.

This chain uses TRBV27 with TRBJ1-5, with TRBD1 matching over 10 bases. J lost 4 bases, V lost 5 bases, and 11 bases had no gene match. This CDR3 comprises 17 residues. Looked up from germline, CDR1 is MNHEY and CDR2 is SMNVEV (reference sequence). CDR3 in amino acids: CASSPLSGTGENQPQHF. The CDR3 DNA is TGTGCCAGCAGTCCTTTGTCCGGGACAGGGGAAAATCAGCCCCAGCATTTT.

V and J are TRBV6-1 and TRBJ2-3, with a weak D call TRBD2 (7 bases). Trimming left V 3 bases short and J 3 bases short, with 10 bases between. Germline V gene lookup returns CDR1 MNHNS and CDR2 SASEGT. The CDR3 covers 14 residues. The CDR3 region has the DNA TGTGCCAGCAGTGACGGGGGGCGGACAGATACGCAGTATTTT. Encoded protein: CASSDGGRTDTQYF.

The count of this clone is one. This chain uses TRBV28 with TRBJ2-1; D uncertain. V shed 3 bases and J shed 5 bases, with 17 bases lying between them. This CDR3 is 16 amino acids long. Per the germline V gene, CDR1 is MDHEN and CDR2 is SYDVKM. The CDR3 sequence is CASSFRPARSHNEQFF. The CDR3, as DNA: TGTGCCAGCAGTTTTCGCCCCGCTAGAAGTCACAATGAGCAGTTCTTC. The complete variable domain, with remaining parts taken from reference TRBV28 and TRBJ2-1, reads DVKVTQSSRYLVKRTGEKVFLECVQDMDHENMFWYRQDPGLGLRLIYFSYDVKMKEKGDIPEGYSVSREKKERFSLILESASTNQTSMYLCASSFRPARSHNEQFFGPGTRLTVL.

The V call is TRBV5-1, the J call TRBJ2-5, with 10 bases identical to TRBD1. CDR1 and CDR2 from the germline V gene are SGHRS and YFSETQ. The trim removed 7 bases at V and 4 bases at J, leaving 16 bases unmatched. The CDR3 has 17 amino acids. The CDR3 loop is CASAQDRGRTVRETQYF. Here the CDR3 DNA reads TGCGCCAGCGCACAAGACAGGGGGCGCACGGTCCGAGAGACCCAGTACTTC.

The rearrangement uses TRBV29-1 and TRBJ2-2; possible D gene TRBD2, 6 bases. Germline CDR1 reads SQVTM; CDR2 reads ANQGSEA. The CDR3 consists of 14 residues. V was shortened by 5 bases and J by 2 bases, with 12 bases between the two germline ends. The chain's CDR3 is CSVRRDSNTGELFF. The CDR3 DNA reads as TGCAGCGTTCGCCGGGACTCTAACACCGGGGAGCTGTTTTTT.

The chain combines TRBV14 with TRBJ2-7, with 7 bases identical to TRBD1. The germline CDR1 and CDR2 sequences are SGHDN and FVKESK. The CDR3 is made up of 15 amino acids. CDR3 in amino acids: CASSQGLGQNYEQYV. CDR3 nucleotide sequence: TGTGCCAGCAGTCAAGGATTGGGACAGAACTACGAGCAGTACGTC.

This clone has a single count. The chain recombines TRBV27 with TRBJ2-2; 12 bases are shared with TRBD1. The V gene end was trimmed by 4 bases and the J gene end by 7 bases; junction bases not matched to a gene: 4. This CDR3 comprises 15 residues. From germline, CDR1 is MNHEY and CDR2 SMNVEV (reference sequence). CDR3 sequence: CASSSGQGAVGELFF. Written as DNA, the CDR3 is TGTGCCAGCAGTTCGGGACAGGGGGCTGTCGGGGAGCTGTTTTTT.

The genes are TRBV6-6 and TRBJ1-1; 8 nucleotides align to TRBD1. The CDR3 length is 15 residues. Germline-derived CDR1 and CDR2 are MNHNY and SVGAGI (reference sequence). Trimming cost V 6 bases and J 5 bases; bases outside gene matches: 11. The DNA for the CDR3 is TGTGCCAGCAGGAATCCACCGGGACAGGTAACTGAAGCTTTCTTT. Encoded protein: CASRNPPGQVTEAFF.

The CDR3 DNA reads as TGTGCCAGTAGTAGAGGACTAGCGTCCGGGGAGCTGTTTTTT. Amino acids: CASSRGLASGELFF. The chain has TRBV19 and TRBJ2-2; 9 bases agree with TRBD2. In germline, CDR1 is LNHDA, CDR2 SQIVND (reference sequence). Trimming removed 4 bases from V and 6 bases from J; junction bases left unmatched: 3. This CDR3 is 14 amino acids long.

The chain recombines TRBV6-1 with TRBJ2-3, with 10 nucleotides matching TRBD1. There are 14 residues in the CDR3. V was pared by 6 bases and J by 7 bases, with 7 bases of the junction left unmatched. The germline gives CDR1 MNHNS, CDR2 SASEGT. The CDR3 DNA follows: TGTGCCAGCAGACCGGGACAGGGGATGAATACGCAGTATTTT. Translated: CASRPGQGMNTQYF.

The CDR3 reads CASSLAGAGATDTQYF. As DNA, the CDR3 is TGTGCCAGCAGTTTAGCCGGGGCAGGGGCTACAGATACGCAGTATTTT. The chain couples TRBV28 to TRBJ2-3, with TRBD1 as a possible D gene (6 bases). This CDR3 has 16 amino acids. Germline lookup yields CDR1 MDHEN and CDR2 SYDVKM. The V gene lost 2 bases and the J gene lost 3 bases, with 15 bases spanning the gap. Together with reference TRBV28 and TRBJ2-3, the CDR3 gives the full variable domain: DVKVTQSSRYLVKRTGEKVFLECVQDMDHENMFWYRQDPGLGLRLIYFSYDVKMKEKGDIPEGYSVSREKKERFSLILESASTNQTSMYLCASSLAGAGATDTQYFGPGTRLTVL.

V usage is TRBV18 and J usage is TRBJ2-1; possible D gene TRBD1, 6 bases. Germline V CDR1 and CDR2: KGHSH, LQKENI. This CDR3 region has 14 residues. Trimming took 1 base from V and 9 from J, leaving 13 bases between them. CDR3 DNA: TGTGCCAGCTCACCACTTGGACAGTTGGGTGAGCAGTTCTTC. This codes for CASSPLGQLGEQFF.

The chain joins TRBV4-2 to TRBJ1-3, with D hard to call. V was shortened by 0 bases and J by 0 bases, with 9 bases between the two germline ends. This CDR3 spans 16 amino acids. The germline gives CDR1 LGHNA, CDR2 YNFKEQ. The CDR3 coding sequence is TGTGCCAGCAGCCAAGACCCTTTATTCTCTGGAAACACCATATATTTT. The encoded protein is CASSQDPLFSGNTIYF.

The chain couples TRBV19 to TRBJ1-5, with TRBD1 identical over 7 bases. Germline V lookup: CDR1 LNHDA, CDR2 SQIVND (reference sequence). Trimming took 6 bases from V and 4 from J; bases not matched to a gene: 9. The CDR3 runs 15 residues. Written as DNA, the CDR3 is TGTGCCAGTAGCGAAAGGGACAGTCCGAATCAGCCCCAGCATTTT. Its translation is CASSERDSPNQPQHF.